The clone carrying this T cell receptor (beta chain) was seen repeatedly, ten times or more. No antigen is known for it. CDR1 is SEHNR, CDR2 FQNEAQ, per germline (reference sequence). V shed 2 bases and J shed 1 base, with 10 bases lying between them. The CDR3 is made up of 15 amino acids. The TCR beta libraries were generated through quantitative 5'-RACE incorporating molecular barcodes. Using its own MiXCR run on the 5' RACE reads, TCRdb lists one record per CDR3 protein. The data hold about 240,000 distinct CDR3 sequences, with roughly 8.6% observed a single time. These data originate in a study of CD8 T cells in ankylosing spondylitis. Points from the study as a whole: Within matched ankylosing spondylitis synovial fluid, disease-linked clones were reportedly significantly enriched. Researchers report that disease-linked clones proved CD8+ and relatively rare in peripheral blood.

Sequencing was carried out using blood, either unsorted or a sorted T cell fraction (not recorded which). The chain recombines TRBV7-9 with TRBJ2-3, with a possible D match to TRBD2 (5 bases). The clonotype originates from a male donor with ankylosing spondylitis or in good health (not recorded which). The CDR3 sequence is CASSLNAGRTDTQYF. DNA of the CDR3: TGTGCCAGCAGCTTAAATGCGGGTCGCACAGATACGCAGTATTTT.